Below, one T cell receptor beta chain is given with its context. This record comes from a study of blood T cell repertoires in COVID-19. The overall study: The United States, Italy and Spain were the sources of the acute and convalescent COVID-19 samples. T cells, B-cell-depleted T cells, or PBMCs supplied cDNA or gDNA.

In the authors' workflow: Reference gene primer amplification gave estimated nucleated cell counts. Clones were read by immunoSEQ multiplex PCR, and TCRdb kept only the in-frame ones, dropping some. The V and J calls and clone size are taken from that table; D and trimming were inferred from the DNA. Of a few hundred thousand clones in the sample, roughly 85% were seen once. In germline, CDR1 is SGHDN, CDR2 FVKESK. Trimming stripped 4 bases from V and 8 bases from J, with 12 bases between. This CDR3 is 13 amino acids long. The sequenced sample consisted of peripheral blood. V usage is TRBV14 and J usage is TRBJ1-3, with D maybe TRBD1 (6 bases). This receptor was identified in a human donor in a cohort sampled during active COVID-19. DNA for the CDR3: TGTGCCAGCAGCCGGTCAAACAGGGACACCATATATTTT. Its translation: CASSRSNRDTIYF.